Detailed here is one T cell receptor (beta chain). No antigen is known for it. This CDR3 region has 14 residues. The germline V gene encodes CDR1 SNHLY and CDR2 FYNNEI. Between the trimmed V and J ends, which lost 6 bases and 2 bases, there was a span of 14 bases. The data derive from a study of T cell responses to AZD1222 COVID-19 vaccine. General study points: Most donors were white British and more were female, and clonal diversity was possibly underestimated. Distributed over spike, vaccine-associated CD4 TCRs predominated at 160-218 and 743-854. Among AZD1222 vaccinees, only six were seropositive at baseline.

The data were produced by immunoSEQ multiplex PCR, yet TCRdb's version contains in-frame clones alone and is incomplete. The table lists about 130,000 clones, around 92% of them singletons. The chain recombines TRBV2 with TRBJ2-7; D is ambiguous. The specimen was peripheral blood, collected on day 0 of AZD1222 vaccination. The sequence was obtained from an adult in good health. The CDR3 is CASSAGPIPYEQYF. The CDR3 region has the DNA TGTGCCAGCAGCGCTGGGCCTATACCCTACGAGCAGTACTTC.